This T cell receptor (beta chain) was captured by sequencing in a study of blood T cells in healthy people across ages. The study, taken as a whole, reports: In long-lived donors, naive CD4+ cell counts and diversity exceeded those of aged donors. The fall in TCR beta diversity per million T cells was roughly linear with age.

This clonotype was seen only once. Antigen specificity is unknown. Combining a sample-barcoded 5' primer with a J-beta primer mix, a second PCR ran for roughly 7 to 12 cycles. Per-sample output comprised a minimum of 2.5 million paired-end reads containing CDR3. TCRdb reprocessed the 5' RACE reads via MiXCR and lists one record per CDR3 protein. The table has 1.8 million or so distinct CDR3 sequences, roughly two fifths seen once. The CDR3 totals 13 residues. Trimming removed 2 bases at V and 1 base at J, with 8 bases between. The germline gives CDR1 SQVTM, CDR2 ANQGSEA. Input material: blood. The chain carries TRBV29-1 and TRBJ1-1; D uncertain. The TCR comes from a human donor in good health. This CDR3 reads CSVESAENTEAFF. CDR3 coding DNA: TGCAGCGTTGAATCGGCAGAGAACACTGAAGCTTTCTTT.